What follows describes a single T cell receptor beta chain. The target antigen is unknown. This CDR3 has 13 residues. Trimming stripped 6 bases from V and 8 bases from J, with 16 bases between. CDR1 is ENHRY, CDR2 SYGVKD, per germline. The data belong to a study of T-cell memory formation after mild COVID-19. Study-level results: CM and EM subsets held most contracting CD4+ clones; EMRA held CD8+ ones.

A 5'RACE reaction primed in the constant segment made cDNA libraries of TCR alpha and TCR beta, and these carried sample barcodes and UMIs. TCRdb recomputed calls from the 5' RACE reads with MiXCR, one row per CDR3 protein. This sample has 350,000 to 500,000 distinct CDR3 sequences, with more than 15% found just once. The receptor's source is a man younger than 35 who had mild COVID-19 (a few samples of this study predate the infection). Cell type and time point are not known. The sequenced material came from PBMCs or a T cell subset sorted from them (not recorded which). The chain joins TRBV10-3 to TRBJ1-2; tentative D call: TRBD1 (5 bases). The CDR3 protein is CAIRDAGAGGYTF. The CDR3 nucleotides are TGTGCCATCAGGGACGCCGGGGCGGGGGGCTACACCTTC.